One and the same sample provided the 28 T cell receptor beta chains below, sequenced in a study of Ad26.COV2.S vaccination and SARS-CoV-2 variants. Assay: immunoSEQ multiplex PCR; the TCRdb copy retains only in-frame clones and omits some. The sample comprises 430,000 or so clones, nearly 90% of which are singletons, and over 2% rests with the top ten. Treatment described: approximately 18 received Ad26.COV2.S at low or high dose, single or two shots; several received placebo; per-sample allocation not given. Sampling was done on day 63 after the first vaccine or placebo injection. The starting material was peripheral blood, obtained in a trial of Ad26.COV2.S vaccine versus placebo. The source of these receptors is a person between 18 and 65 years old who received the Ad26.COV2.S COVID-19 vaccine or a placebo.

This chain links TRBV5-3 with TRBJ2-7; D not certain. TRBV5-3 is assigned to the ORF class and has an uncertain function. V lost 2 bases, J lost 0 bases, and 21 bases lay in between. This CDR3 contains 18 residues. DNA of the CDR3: TGTGCCAGAAGCTTCGGCCGGAGCCGAGATTCGAGCTCCTACGAGCAGTACGTC. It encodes CARSFGRSRDSSSYEQYV.

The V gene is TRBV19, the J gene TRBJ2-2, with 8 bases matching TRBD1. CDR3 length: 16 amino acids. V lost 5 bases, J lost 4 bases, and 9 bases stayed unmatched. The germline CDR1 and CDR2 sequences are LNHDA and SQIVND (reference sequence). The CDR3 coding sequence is TGTGCCAGTAGTCTCCGGACAGGGCGGGTCACCGGGGAGCTGTTTTTT. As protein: CASSLRTGRVTGELFF.

In DNA form, the CDR3 reads TGCGCCAGCAGCCATGGACAGGGGCGCAATCAGCCCCAGCATTTT. Translation: CASSHGQGRNQPQHF. This chain joins TRBV4-3 and TRBJ1-5; 9 bases are a match to TRBD1. After removal of 3 bases from V and 2 bases from J, the junction contained 2 bases not matched to a gene. CDR3 length equals 15 residues. Germline V gives CDR1 LGHNA, CDR2 YSLEER.

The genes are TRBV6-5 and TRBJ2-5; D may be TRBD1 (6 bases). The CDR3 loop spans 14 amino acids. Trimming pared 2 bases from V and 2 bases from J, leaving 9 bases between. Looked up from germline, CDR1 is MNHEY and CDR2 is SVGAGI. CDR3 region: CASSYDRTQETQYF. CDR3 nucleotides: TGTGCCAGCAGTTACGACAGGACACAAGAGACCCAGTACTTC.

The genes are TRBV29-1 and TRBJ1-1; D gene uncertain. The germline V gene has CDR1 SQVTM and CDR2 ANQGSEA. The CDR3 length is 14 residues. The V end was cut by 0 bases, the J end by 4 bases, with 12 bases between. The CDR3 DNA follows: TGCAGCGTTGAAGATCCGTTCGAAGCCACTGAAGCTTTCTTT. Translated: CSVEDPFEATEAFF.

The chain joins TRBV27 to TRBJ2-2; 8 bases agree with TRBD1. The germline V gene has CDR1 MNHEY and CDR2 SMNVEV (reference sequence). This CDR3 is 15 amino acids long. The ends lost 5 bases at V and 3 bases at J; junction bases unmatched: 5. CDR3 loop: CASSGDRYDTGELFF. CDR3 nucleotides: TGTGCCAGCAGTGGGGACAGGTACGACACCGGGGAGCTGTTTTTT.

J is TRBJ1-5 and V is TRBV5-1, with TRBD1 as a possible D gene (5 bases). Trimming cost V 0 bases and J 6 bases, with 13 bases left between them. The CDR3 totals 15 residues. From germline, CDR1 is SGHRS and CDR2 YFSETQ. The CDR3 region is CASSLGDLESQPQHF. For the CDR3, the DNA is TGCGCCAGCAGCTTGGGGGACCTTGAGAGTCAGCCCCAGCATTTT.

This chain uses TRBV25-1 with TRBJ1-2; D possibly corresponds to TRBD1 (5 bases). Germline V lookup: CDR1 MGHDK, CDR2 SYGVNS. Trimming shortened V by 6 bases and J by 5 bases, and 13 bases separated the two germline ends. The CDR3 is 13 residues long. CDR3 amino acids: CASRNSGEYGYTF. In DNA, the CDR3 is TGTGCCAGCAGGAACTCGGGGGAATATGGCTACACCTTC.

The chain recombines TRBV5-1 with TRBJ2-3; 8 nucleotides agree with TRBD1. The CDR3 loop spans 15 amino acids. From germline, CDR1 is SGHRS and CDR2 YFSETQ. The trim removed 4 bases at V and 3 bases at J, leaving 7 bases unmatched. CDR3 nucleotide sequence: TGCGCCAGCAGCGTACAGGGGGGCGCGACAGATACGCAGTATTTT. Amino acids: CASSVQGGATDTQYF.

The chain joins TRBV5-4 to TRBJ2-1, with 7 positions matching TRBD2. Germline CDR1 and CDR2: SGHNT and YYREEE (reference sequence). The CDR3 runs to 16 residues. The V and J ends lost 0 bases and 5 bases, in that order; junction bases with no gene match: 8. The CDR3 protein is CASSLVPSGLNNEQFF. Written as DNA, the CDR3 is TGTGCCAGCAGCTTGGTCCCTAGCGGACTGAACAATGAGCAGTTCTTC.

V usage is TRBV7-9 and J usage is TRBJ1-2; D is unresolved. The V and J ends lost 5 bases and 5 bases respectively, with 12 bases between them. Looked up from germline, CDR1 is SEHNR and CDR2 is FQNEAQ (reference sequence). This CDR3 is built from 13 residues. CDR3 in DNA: TGTGCCAGCAGCCTAGGTCAGTTGTATGGCTACACCTTC. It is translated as CASSLGQLYGYTF.

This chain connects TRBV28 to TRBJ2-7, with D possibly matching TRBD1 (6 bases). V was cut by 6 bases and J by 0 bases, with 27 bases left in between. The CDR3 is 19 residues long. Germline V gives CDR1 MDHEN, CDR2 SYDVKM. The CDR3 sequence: CASSRFAVLQGPSSYEQYF. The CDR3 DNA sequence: TGTGCCAGCAGCCGGTTCGCGGTTCTACAGGGACCGAGCTCCTACGAGCAGTACTTC.

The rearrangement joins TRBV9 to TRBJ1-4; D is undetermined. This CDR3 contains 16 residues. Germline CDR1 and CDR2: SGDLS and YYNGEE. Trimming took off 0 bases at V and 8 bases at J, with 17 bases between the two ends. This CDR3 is CASSVGVGSREEKLFF. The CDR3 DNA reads TGTGCCAGCAGCGTAGGGGTAGGTTCAAGGGAAGAAAAACTGTTTTTT.

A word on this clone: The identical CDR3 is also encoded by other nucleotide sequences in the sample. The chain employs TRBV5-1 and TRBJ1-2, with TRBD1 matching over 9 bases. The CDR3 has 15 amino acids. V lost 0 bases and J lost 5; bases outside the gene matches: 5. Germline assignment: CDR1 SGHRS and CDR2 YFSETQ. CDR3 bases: TGCGCCAGCAGCTTGGGGGGACAGGGACTTTATGGCTACACCTTC. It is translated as CASSLGGQGLYGYTF.

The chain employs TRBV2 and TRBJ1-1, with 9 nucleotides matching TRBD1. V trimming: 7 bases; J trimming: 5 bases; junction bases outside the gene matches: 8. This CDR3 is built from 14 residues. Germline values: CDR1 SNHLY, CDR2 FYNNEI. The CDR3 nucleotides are TGTGCCAGCAATCGTCAGACAGGGGGTACTGAAGCTTTCTTT. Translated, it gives CASNRQTGGTEAFF. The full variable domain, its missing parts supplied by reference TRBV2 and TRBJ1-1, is EPEVTQTPSHQVTQMGQEVILRCVPISNHLYFYWYRQILGQKVEFLVSFYNNEISEKSEIFDDQFSVERPDGSNFTLKIRSTKLEDSAMYFCASNRQTGGTEAFFGQGTRLTVV.

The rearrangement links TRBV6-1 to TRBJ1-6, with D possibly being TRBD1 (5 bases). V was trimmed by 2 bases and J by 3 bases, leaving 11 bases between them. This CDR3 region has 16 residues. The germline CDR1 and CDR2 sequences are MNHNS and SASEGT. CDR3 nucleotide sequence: TGTGCCAGCAGTGAATTGGGGGGATTCTATAATTCACCCCTCCACTTT. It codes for CASSELGGFYNSPLHF.

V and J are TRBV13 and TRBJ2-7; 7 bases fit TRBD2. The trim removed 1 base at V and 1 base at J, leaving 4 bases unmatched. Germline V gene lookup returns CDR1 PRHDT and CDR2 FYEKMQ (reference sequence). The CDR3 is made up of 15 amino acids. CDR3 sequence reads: CASSLVGGGSYEQYF. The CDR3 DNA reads TGTGCCAGCAGCTTAGTGGGCGGGGGATCCTACGAGCAGTACTTC. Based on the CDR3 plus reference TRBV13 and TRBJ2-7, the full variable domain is AAGVIQSPRHLIKEKRETATLKCYPIPRHDTVYWYQQGPGQDPQFLISFYEKMQSDKGSIPDRFSAQQFSDYHSELNMSSLELGDSALYFCASSLVGGGSYEQYFGPGTRLTVT.

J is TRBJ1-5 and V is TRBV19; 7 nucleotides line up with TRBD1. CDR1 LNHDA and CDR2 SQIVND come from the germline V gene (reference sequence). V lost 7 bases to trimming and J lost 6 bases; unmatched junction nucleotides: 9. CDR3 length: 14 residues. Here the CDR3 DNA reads TGTGCCAGTATTGACAGGGCCGTGGGTCAGCCCCAGCATTTT. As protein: CASIDRAVGQPQHF.

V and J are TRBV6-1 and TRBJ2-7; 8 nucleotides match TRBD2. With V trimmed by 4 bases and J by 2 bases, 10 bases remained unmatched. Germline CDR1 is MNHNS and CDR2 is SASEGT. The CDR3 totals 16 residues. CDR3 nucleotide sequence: TGTGCCAGCAGTGGGACAATAGGGACTAGTACCTACGAGCAGTACGTC. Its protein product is CASSGTIGTSTYEQYV.

CDR3 in DNA: TGTGCCAGCAGTAGGGGGACTAGCGGGGGCACAGATACGCAGTATTTT. Translation gives CASSRGTSGGTDTQYF. The chain joins TRBV27 to TRBJ2-3; 13 bases align to TRBD2. The ends lost 5 bases at V and 1 base at J; junction bases unmatched: 3. Germline CDR1 reads MNHEY; CDR2 reads SMNVEV (reference sequence). The CDR3 runs to 16 residues.

CDR3 amino acids: CAISEPGTPSNYGYTF. As DNA, the CDR3 is TGTGCCATCAGTGAGCCTGGGACACCTTCTAACTATGGCTACACCTTC. The genes are TRBV10-3 and TRBJ1-2; possible D gene TRBD1, 6 bases. V lost 2 bases to trimming and J lost 0 bases, with 13 bases between them. Germline assignment: CDR1 ENHRY and CDR2 SYGVKD. The CDR3 is 16 residues long.

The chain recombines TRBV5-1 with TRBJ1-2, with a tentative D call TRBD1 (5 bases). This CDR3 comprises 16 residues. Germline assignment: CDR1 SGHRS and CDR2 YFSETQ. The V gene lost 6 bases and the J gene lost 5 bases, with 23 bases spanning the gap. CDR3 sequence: CASTPDPGRGIYGYTF. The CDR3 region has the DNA TGCGCCAGCACCCCCGATCCGGGACGGGGGATATATGGCTACACCTTC.

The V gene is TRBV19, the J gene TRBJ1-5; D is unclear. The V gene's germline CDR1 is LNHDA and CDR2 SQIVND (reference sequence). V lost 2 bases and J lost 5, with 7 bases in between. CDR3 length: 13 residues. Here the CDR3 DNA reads TGTGCCAGTAGTATATCTGATTATCAGCCCCAGCATTTT. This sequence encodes CASSISDYQPQHF.

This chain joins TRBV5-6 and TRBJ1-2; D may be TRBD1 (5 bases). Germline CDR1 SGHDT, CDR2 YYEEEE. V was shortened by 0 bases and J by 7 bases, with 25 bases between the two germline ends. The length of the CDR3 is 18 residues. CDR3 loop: CASSLVGSNGGQRLGYTF. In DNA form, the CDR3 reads TGTGCCAGCAGCTTGGTGGGTTCAAATGGGGGTCAGCGCCTTGGCTACACCTTC.

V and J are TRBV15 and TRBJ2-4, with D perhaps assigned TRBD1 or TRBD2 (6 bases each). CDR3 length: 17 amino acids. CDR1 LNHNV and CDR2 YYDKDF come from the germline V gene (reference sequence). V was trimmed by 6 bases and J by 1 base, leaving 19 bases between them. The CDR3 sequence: CATSSVEGEEAKNIQYF. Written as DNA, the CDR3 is TGTGCCACCAGTTCGGTCGAGGGGGAGGAGGCCAAAAACATTCAGTACTTC.

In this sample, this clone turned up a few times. CDR3 coding DNA: TGCGCCAGCAGCAGAGCGAGCGGGGGGGCCGAGCAGTACTTC. It translates to CASSRASGGAEQYF. The chain uses TRBV5-1 and TRBJ2-7; 10 positions agree with TRBD2. The germline V gene has CDR1 SGHRS and CDR2 YFSETQ. This CDR3 contains 14 residues. V trimming: 4 bases; J trimming: 6 bases; junction bases outside the gene matches: 7.

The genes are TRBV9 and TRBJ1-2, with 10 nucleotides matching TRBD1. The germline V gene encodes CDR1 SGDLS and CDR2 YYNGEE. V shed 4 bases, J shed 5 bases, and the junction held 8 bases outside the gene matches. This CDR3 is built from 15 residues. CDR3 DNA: TGTGCCAGCAGCCCTGGGACAGGGGATCCATATGGCTACACCTTC. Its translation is CASSPGTGDPYGYTF.

The CDR3 DNA reads as TGTGCCAGCAGCGTGGGACAGGGGACCTACAATGAGCAGTTCTTC. Translating it yields CASSVGQGTYNEQFF. This chain links TRBV5-4 with TRBJ2-1; TRBD1 matches at 10 bases. Germline V gives CDR1 SGHNT, CDR2 YYREEE (reference sequence). The CDR3 totals 15 residues. J was trimmed by 2 bases and V by 4 bases; bases with no gene match: 3.